Below, one T cell receptor (beta chain) is given with its context. The antigen is unknown. The sample comes from a study of CXCR3-negative and CXCR3-positive naive CD8 T cells. TRB cDNA libraries were made by UMI-labeled 5' RACE. TCRdb reprocessed the 5' RACE reads and stores each CDR3 protein as one record, lacking DNA. The data include about 50,000 distinct CDR3 sequences; the top ten clones carry approximately 0.56%. Sorting yielded triplicates of more than 250,000 cells for each CD8+ T cell subset. Study observations and caveats: High diversity, comparable across both naive subsets, contrasted with much lower diversity in memory CD8+ cells. Naive cells positive for CXCR3 carried more hydrophobic TRB CDR3s than CXCR3-negative ones.

Sequenced material: naive CXCR3+ CD8+ T cells from blood. Subset in this sample: CD45RO-CCR7+CD27+CD95- naive CD8+ T cells expressing CXCR3 (TNR3+). The TCR comes from a human donor in good health. Some clones in this sample may be carry-over from other donors' samples.

The chain's CDR3 is CSALGHLGYTF. The rearrangement uses TRBV20-1 and TRBJ1-2. From germline, CDR1 is DFQATT and CDR2 SNEGSKA (reference sequence). The CDR3 is made up of 11 amino acids.